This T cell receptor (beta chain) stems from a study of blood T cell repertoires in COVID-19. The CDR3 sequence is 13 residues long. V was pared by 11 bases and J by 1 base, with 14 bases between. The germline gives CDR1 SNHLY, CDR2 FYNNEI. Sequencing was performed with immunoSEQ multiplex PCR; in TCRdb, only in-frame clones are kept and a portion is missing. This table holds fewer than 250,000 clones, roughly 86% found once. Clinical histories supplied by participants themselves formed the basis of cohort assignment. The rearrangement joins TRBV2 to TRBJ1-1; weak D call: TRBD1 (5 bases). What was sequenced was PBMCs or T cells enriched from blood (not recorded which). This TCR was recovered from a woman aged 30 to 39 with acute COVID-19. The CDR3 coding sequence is TGTGCCGGGGCGCCGTTCGGGAACACTGAAGCTTTCTTT. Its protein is CAGAPFGNTEAFF.